These T cell receptor beta chains were read from a single sample in a study of radiotherapy plus CTLA-4 blockade in lung cancer. Some clones are missing from TCRdb's copy, which holds only in-frame ones; the method was immunoSEQ multiplex PCR. The table records some 70,000 clones, 65% to 80% of them present only once. Sample: peripheral blood, taken from a patient treated with radiotherapy plus ipilimumab. These receptors all stem from a human donor with non-small cell lung cancer who had a complete response to radiotherapy plus ipilimumab. Both conserved end residues are part of each CDR3. The D gene is left open where the match is weak. Rows may omit the clone size; those that give it use once, few, many or a size class.

15,TRBV7-7,TRBJ2-5,.,TRBD2,CASSQTGGGRETQYF,TGTGCTAGCAGCCAGACCGGGGGAGGGCGAGAGACCCAGTACTTC
14,TRBV5-4,TRBJ2-3,once,TRBD2,CASSLGTSLDTQYF,TGTGCCAGCAGCTTGGGGACTAGCCTAGATACGCAGTATTTT
15,TRBV2,TRBJ2-2,once,.,CASSDKTGNTGELFF,TGTGCCAGCAGCGACAAAACTGGAAACACCGGGGAGCTGTTTTTT
17,TRBV9,TRBJ2-1,.,TRBD2,CASSPPPRVAGDNEQFF,TGTGCCAGCAGCCCACCACCAAGGGTAGCGGGAGATAATGAGCAGTTCTTC
13,TRBV5-8,TRBJ1-6,.,.,CASSLALYPPLHF,TGTGCCAGCAGCTTGGCCCTTTACCCACCCCTCCACTTT
13,TRBV5-1,TRBJ2-5,.,.,CASSTIRQETQYF,TGCGCCAGCAGCACCATTCGTCAAGAGACCCAGTACTTC
13,TRBV18,TRBJ1-3,.,.,CASSRPGEDTIYF,TGTGCCAGCTCACGGCCAGGGGAGGACACCATATATTTT
17,TRBV27,TRBJ1-4,.,TRBD1,CASSLWAWRGPNEKLFF,TGTGCCAGCAGTTTATGGGCCTGGAGGGGGCCTAATGAAAAACTGTTTTTT
15,TRBV10-2,TRBJ2-3,.,.,CASNSRGVSTDTQYF,TGCGCCAGCAATTCCAGGGGGGTTTCCACAGATACGCAGTATTTT
17,TRBV5-5,TRBJ1-5,.,.,CASSLDPGAGSFQPQHF,TGTGCCAGCAGCTTGGACCCCGGGGCAGGGTCCTTTCAGCCCCAGCATTTT
11,TRBV6-5,TRBJ2-7,.,.,CASSSLWEQYF,TGTGCCAGCAGCTCCTTGTGGGAGCAGTACTTC
14,TRBV19,TRBJ1-4,.,TRBD1,CASRNRGTNEKLFF,TGTGCCAGTCGAAACAGGGGTACTAATGAAAAACTGTTTTTT
16,TRBV14,TRBJ2-1,.,TRBD1,CASSQVTGGERVEQFF,TGTGCCAGCAGCCAAGTGACAGGGGGCGAAAGGGTTGAGCAGTTCTTC
14,TRBV19,TRBJ1-3,.,.,CASSFGTVGNTIYF,TGTGCCAGTAGTTTCGGGACGGTTGGAAACACCATATATTTT
11,TRBV30,TRBJ1-1,once,TRBD1,CAWSVGQGAFF,TGTGCCTGGAGTGTAGGACAGGGAGCTTTCTTT
14,TRBV5-1,TRBJ2-2,.,.,CASSLDSDTGELFF,TGCGCCAGCAGCTTGGATTCGGACACCGGGGAGCTGTTTTTT
13,TRBV9,TRBJ1-5,.,.,CASSVSSNQPQHF,TGTGCCAGCAGCGTATCTAGCAATCAGCCCCAGCATTTT
11,TRBV7-2,TRBJ2-7,.,.,CASSSAYEQYF,TGTGCCAGCAGCTCAGCCTACGAGCAGTACTTC
18,TRBV9,TRBJ2-6,.,TRBD1,CASSGRTGGDSGANVLTF,TGTGCCAGCAGCGGGAGGACAGGGGGTGACTCTGGGGCCAACGTCCTGACTTTC
15,TRBV7-9,TRBJ2-1,.,.,CASSLVVGSDNEQFF,TGTGCCAGCAGCTTAGTAGTGGGGTCGGATAATGAGCAGTTCTTC
14,TRBV18,TRBJ1-1,.,.,CASSPVKGNTEAFF,TGTGCCAGCTCACCAGTAAAGGGTAACACTGAAGCTTTCTTT
17,TRBV18,TRBJ2-2,.,TRBD2,CASSPLLAIPNTGELFF,TGTGCCAGCTCACCACTACTAGCGATTCCGAACACCGGGGAGCTGTTTTTT
15,TRBV5-4,TRBJ2-5,.,TRBD2,CASSGRTSAQETQYF,TGTGCCAGCAGCGGGAGGACTAGCGCACAAGAGACCCAGTACTTC
16,TRBV10-2,TRBJ1-5,.,.,CASRATTVGNGQPQHF,TGCGCCAGCAGGGCCACGACAGTAGGGAACGGCCAGCCCCAGCATTTT
16,TRBV7-2,TRBJ1-2,few,TRBD1,CASSLDGTAQSYGYTF,TGTGCCAGCAGCTTAGATGGGACAGCCCAATCTTATGGCTACACCTTC
15,TRBV6-6,TRBJ2-5,.,TRBD2,CASTAQGLAEETQYF,TGTGCCAGCACTGCCCAGGGACTAGCGGAAGAGACCCAGTACTTC
15,TRBV6-6,TRBJ1-4,.,.,CASSYSGQPNEKLFF,TGTGCCAGCAGTTACTCGGGGCAGCCTAATGAAAAACTGTTTTTT
15,TRBV27,TRBJ1-1,.,.,CASSPLGDPKIEAFF,TGTGCCAGCAGCCCTCTTGGGGACCCTAAGATTGAAGCTTTCTTT
11,TRBV6-6,TRBJ1-4,.,.,CASSSSGKLFF,TGTGCCAGCAGTTCGTCTGGAAAACTGTTTTTT
14,TRBV19,TRBJ2-2,.,.,CASSIDRGTGELFF,TGTGCCAGTAGTATAGATCGGGGTACCGGGGAGCTGTTTTTT
16,TRBV15,TRBJ2-7,.,TRBD1,CATSRDGGTGANEQYF,TGTGCCACCAGCAGAGATGGTGGGACAGGGGCAAACGAGCAGTACTTC
14,TRBV18,TRBJ2-2,once,.,CASSSGLNTGELFF,TGTGCCAGCTCATCGGGACTTAACACCGGGGAGCTGTTTTTT
15,TRBV5-1,TRBJ2-5,few,.,CASSLSRRKEETQYF,TGCGCCAGCAGCTTGTCTAGGAGGAAAGAAGAGACCCAGTACTTC
16,TRBV4-3,TRBJ1-2,.,.,CASSQDLTGGSYGYTF,TGCGCCAGCAGCCAAGATCTTACGGGAGGGAGCTATGGCTACACCTTC
17,TRBV10-1,TRBJ2-5,.,TRBD2,CASSESIGAGGEETQYF,TGCGCCAGCAGTGAGTCGATAGGCGCGGGAGGGGAAGAGACCCAGTACTTC
11,TRBV29-1,TRBJ1-1,once,.,CSVEDRREAFF,TGCAGCGTTGAAGATCGACGAGAAGCTTTCTTT
13,TRBV19,TRBJ1-5,.,.,CASAGTSNQPQHF,TGTGCCAGTGCAGGGACGAGCAATCAGCCCCAGCATTTT
15,TRBV27,TRBJ2-3,.,.,CASSLALVKPDTQYF,TGTGCCAGCAGTTTAGCCCTAGTAAAGCCAGATACGCAGTATTTT
14,TRBV7-2,TRBJ2-3,.,.,CASSFSGPSDTQYF,TGTGCCAGCAGCTTTTCCGGGCCGTCAGATACGCAGTATTTT
15,TRBV30,TRBJ2-7,.,.,CAWGGDRRPPYEQYF,TGTGCCTGGGGGGGGGACAGAAGACCGCCCTACGAGCAGTACTTC
15,TRBV5-1,TRBJ1-1,.,TRBD1,CASSQTGGSVAEAFF,TGCGCCAGCAGCCAGACAGGGGGCTCAGTGGCTGAAGCTTTCTTT
16,TRBV19,TRBJ1-2,.,.,CASSIRFREGVYGYTF,TGTGCCAGTAGTATTCGGTTCCGGGAGGGAGTGTATGGCTACACCTTC
11,TRBV7-2,TRBJ2-7,.,.,CASSSFYEQYF,TGTGCCAGCAGCTCCTTCTACGAGCAGTACTTC
14,TRBV11-3,TRBJ2-3,.,.,CASSLGIGPDTQYF,TGTGCCAGCAGCTTAGGAATAGGGCCAGATACGCAGTATTTT
13,TRBV6-1,TRBJ1-1,.,.,CAVWEVRNTEAFF,TGTGCCGTATGGGAAGTCAGGAACACTGAAGCTTTCTTT
15,TRBV9,TRBJ2-3,once,TRBD1,CASSVAGQGGGTQYF,TGTGCCAGCAGCGTAGCCGGACAGGGTGGCGGTACGCAGTATTTT
15,TRBV10-3,TRBJ1-1,.,.,CAISEAHRLSTEAFF,TGTGCCATCAGTGAGGCGCACAGATTAAGCACTGAAGCTTTCTTT
16,TRBV7-8,TRBJ2-1,few,TRBD2,CASSPRTSGGGNEQFF,TGTGCCAGCAGCCCTAGGACTAGCGGGGGCGGAAATGAGCAGTTCTTC
13,TRBV18,TRBJ1-5,.,.,CASSPSREQPQHF,TGTGCCAGCTCACCCTCCAGGGAACAGCCCCAGCATTTT
14,TRBV27,TRBJ1-2,.,.,CASSLTEVSDGYTF,TGTGCCAGCAGTTTAACGGAAGTCTCCGATGGCTACACCTTC
14,TRBV7-9,TRBJ1-1,.,TRBD1,CASTLGGLNTEAFF,TGTGCCAGCACCTTAGGGGGCTTGAACACTGAAGCTTTCTTT
17,TRBV14,TRBJ1-4,.,.,CASSPNMYRSTNEKLFF,TGTGCCAGCAGCCCTAACATGTACAGGTCGACTAATGAAAAACTGTTTTTT